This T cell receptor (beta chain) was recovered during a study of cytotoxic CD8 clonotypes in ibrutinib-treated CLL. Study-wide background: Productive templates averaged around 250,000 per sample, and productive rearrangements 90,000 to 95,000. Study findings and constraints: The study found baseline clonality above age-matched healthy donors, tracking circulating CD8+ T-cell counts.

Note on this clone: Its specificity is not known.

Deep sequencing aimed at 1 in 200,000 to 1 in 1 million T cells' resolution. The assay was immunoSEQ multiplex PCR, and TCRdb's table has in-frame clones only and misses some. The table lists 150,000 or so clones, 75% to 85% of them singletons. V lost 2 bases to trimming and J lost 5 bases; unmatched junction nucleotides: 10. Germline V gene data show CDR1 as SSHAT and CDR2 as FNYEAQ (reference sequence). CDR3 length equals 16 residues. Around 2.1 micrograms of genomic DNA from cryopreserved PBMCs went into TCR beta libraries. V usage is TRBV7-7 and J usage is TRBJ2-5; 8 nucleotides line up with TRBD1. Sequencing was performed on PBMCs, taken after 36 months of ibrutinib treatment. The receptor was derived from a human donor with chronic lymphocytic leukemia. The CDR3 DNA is TGTGCCAGCAGCTTATTACGCGGACAGGGACGGGAGACCCAGTACTTC. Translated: CASSLLRGQGRETQYF.